This T cell receptor (beta chain) emerged from a study of cytomegalovirus exposure and HLA in healthy donors. This clone came up a few times. The antigen is not known. The germline gene is not matched at one end of the junction; a read error may be the cause. Primers for the PCR totalled 60 Vbeta and 13 Jbeta. Sequencing was performed with immunoSEQ multiplex PCR; in TCRdb, only in-frame clones are kept and a portion is missing. Of some 150,000 clones in the sample, around 62% were seen once. Whole-study findings and limits: A later analysis revealed that TCR association rates differed between HLA loci, peaking at DRB1 and bottoming out at HLA-C.

CDR1 SEHNR and CDR2 FQNEAQ come from the germline V gene (reference sequence). The CDR3 covers 16 residues. This chain uses TRBV7-9 with TRBJ1-1, with 10 bases fitting TRBD1. The receptor was isolated from a middle-aged man in good health and CMV-seronegative. The sample comprised PBMCs. CDR3 loop: CSSSLMTGGKNTEAFF. The CDR3 DNA reads as TGTTCCAGCAGCCTTATGACAGGGGGCAAAAACACTGAAGCTTTCTTT.